These 22 T cell receptor beta chains were sequenced from one sample in a study of patients and donors after allogeneic stem cell transplantation. TCRdb processed the RT-PCR reads anew with MiXCR; each CDR3 protein has one entry. The data show roughly 880,000 distinct CDR3 sequences, over 15% seen once. Sequenced: blood, either unsorted or a sorted T cell fraction (not recorded which). These receptors were collected from a human donor who was either an allogeneic HSCT recipient or a stem cell or donor lymphocyte infusion donor (not recorded which). It is not recorded whose cells these are; they may come from a transplant donor.

The chain joins TRBV4-2 to TRBJ1-2; maybe TRBD1 (6 bases). Trimming stripped 3 bases from V and 1 base from J, with 15 bases between. Per germline, CDR1 LGHNA and CDR2 YNFKEQ. This CDR3 region has 16 residues. CDR3 sequence (DNA): TGTGCCAGCAGCCAGGGAGGGACACGACATAACTATGGCTACACCTTC. Residues: CASSQGGTRHNYGYTF.

This clonotype was observed a few times. V is TRBV12-3 or TRBV12-4 and J is TRBJ2-7; D might be TRBD1 (6 bases). The CDR3 consists of 13 residues. The ends were cut back, 5 bases at V and 2 bases at J, with 10 bases in the middle. CDR3 sequence: CASSANRAYEQYF. The CDR3, as DNA: TGTGCCAGCAGTGCCAACAGGGCCTACGAGCAGTACTTC.

The chain recombines TRBV4-2 with TRBJ1-2, with D uncertain. Trimming cost V 1 base and J 0 bases, with 9 bases left between them. Germline V gene lookup returns CDR1 LGHNA and CDR2 YNFKEQ. The CDR3 is 15 residues long. CDR3 in DNA: TGTGCCAGCAGCCAAGCACACCCGGCTAACTATGGCTACACCTTC. Translating gives CASSQAHPANYGYTF.

This clonotype was observed a few times. The chain links TRBV27 to TRBJ1-5; D remains ambiguous. Trimming left V 7 bases short and J 1 base short, with 14 bases between. This CDR3 has 15 residues. Germline lookup yields CDR1 MNHEY and CDR2 SMNVEV (reference sequence). The CDR3 sequence: CASMAGKLSNQPQHF. CDR3 coding DNA: TGTGCCAGCATGGCAGGAAAGTTAAGCAATCAGCCCCAGCATTTT.

This clonotype has a handful of counts. The V call is TRBV12-3 or TRBV12-4, the J call TRBJ1-5, with D unclear. V lost 7 bases to trimming and J lost 0 bases, with 19 bases between them. The CDR3 sequence is 17 residues long. CDR3 bases: TGTGCCAGCACCATTGGGGTTATGGGGTTTAGCAATCAGCCCCAGCATTTT. Amino acid sequence: CASTIGVMGFSNQPQHF.

V is TRBV6-5 and J is TRBJ1-5; TRBD1 agrees at 10 bases. The trim removed 4 bases at V and 7 bases at J, leaving 13 bases unmatched. From germline, CDR1 is MNHEY and CDR2 SVGAGI. The CDR3 sequence is 17 residues long. CDR3: CASSSRDRQGAGQPQHF. The CDR3 region has the DNA TGTGCCAGCAGTTCTAGGGACCGACAGGGGGCTGGGCAGCCCCAGCATTTT.

V and J are TRBV4-3 and TRBJ1-5; no clear D. V gave up 0 bases and J gave up 2 bases, with 5 bases separating them. The CDR3 is 14 amino acids. Germline CDR1 is LGHNA and CDR2 is YSLEER. CDR3 coding DNA: TGCGCCAGCAGCCAAGACTCGGGCAATCAGCCCCAGCATTTT. This encodes CASSQDSGNQPQHF.

This clonotype was detected a few times. The chain links TRBV15 to TRBJ2-1; D call uncertain. Germline CDR1 reads LNHNV; CDR2 reads YYDKDF (reference sequence). Trimming took 2 bases from V and 12 from J, leaving 17 bases between them. CDR3 length equals 14 residues. CDR3 sequence reads: CATSRLDGNYWQFF. The CDR3 DNA reads TGTGCCACCAGCAGACTAGATGGGAACTACTGGCAGTTCTTC.

The chain uses TRBV28 and TRBJ1-1, with D unclear. Deletions cut 1 base from V and 1 base from J, with 10 bases between. This CDR3 has 15 residues. Per the germline V gene, CDR1 is MDHEN and CDR2 is SYDVKM. The CDR3 DNA reads TGTGCCAGCAGTTTATATGGTGGAGAGAACACTGAAGCTTTCTTT. Its translation is CASSLYGGENTEAFF.

The chain uses TRBV19 and TRBJ1-5, with D tentatively TRBD1 (6 bases). Per germline, CDR1 LNHDA and CDR2 SQIVND (reference sequence). V lost 4 bases and J 4 bases, leaving 14 bases between the germline ends. The CDR3 loop spans 15 amino acids. The CDR3 is CASSSHTGKNQPQHF. DNA of the CDR3: TGTGCCAGTAGTAGCCACACAGGGAAGAATCAGCCCCAGCATTTT. Looking up the rest from reference TRBV19 and TRBJ1-5 gives the full variable domain: DGGITQSPKYLFRKEGQNVTLSCEQNLNHDAMYWYRQDPGQGLRLIYYSQIVNDFQKGDIAEGYSVSREKKESFPLTVTSAQKNPTAFYLCASSSHTGKNQPQHFGDGTRLSIL.

This clonotype was recorded many times. This chain joins TRBV24-1 and TRBJ1-2; 7 nucleotides line up with TRBD1. This CDR3 spans 14 amino acids. The junction had 9 bases not matched to a gene; V was cut back by 4 bases and J by 8 bases. From germline, CDR1 is KGHDR and CDR2 SFDVKD. CDR3 residues: CATSDTTGFGGYTF. The DNA of the CDR3 is TGTGCCACCAGTGACACGACAGGGTTCGGAGGCTACACCTTC.

This chain joins TRBV7-2 and TRBJ2-7; 8 nucleotides match TRBD1. V lost 0 bases to trimming and J lost 5 bases; unmatched junction nucleotides: 9. The germline V gene encodes CDR1 SGHTA and CDR2 FQGNSA. CDR3 length equals 16 residues. CDR3 in amino acids: CASSLARETGVHEQYF. CDR3 DNA: TGTGCCAGCAGCTTAGCGAGGGAGACAGGGGTCCACGAGCAGTACTTC. Full variable domain (outside the CDR3, taken from reference TRBV7-2 and TRBJ2-7): GAGVSQSPSNKVTEKGKDVELRCDPISGHTALYWYRQSLGQGLEFLIYFQGNSAPDKSGLPSDRFSAERTGGSVSTLTIQRTQQEDSAVYLCASSLARETGVHEQYFGPGTRLTVT.

The table lists this clonotype with a few counts. CDR3 DNA: TGTGCCAGCAGTTTACTAGCGGGAGACCTTGAGCAGTTCTTC. Its protein is CASSLLAGDLEQFF. The genes are TRBV27 and TRBJ2-1, with 10 bases aligning to TRBD2. From germline, CDR1 is MNHEY and CDR2 SMNVEV (reference sequence). V lost 2 bases, J lost 9 bases, and 4 bases stayed unmatched. The CDR3 is 14 residues long.

This clonotype has only a few counts. The rearrangement uses TRBV12-3 or TRBV12-4 and TRBJ2-7; TRBD1 matches at 10 bases. This CDR3 region has 14 residues. Germline trimming cut 3 bases from V and 4 bases from J; bases unmatched to any gene: 3. CDR3 DNA: TGTGCCAGCAGTTTCGCGGGACAGGGGTACGAGCAGTACTTC. The encoded protein is CASSFAGQGYEQYF.

J is TRBJ1-6 and V is TRBV5-4, with 10 bases aligning to TRBD1. V gave up 4 bases and J gave up 9 bases; unmatched junction bases: 7. Looked up from germline, CDR1 is SGHNT and CDR2 is YYREEE (reference sequence). The CDR3 has 15 residues. The CDR3 sequence is CASSRLGTGVSPLHF. The CDR3 region has the DNA TGTGCCAGCAGCCGCTTGGGGACAGGGGTTTCACCCCTCCACTTT.

This chain joins TRBV5-1 and TRBJ2-3; 11 bases align to TRBD2. The V and J ends lost 4 bases and 5 bases, in that order; junction bases with no gene match: 12. Germline CDR1 reads SGHRS; CDR2 reads YFSETQ. The CDR3 is 17 residues long. The chain's CDR3 is CASSPGLAGPQEDTQYF. In DNA form, the CDR3 reads TGCGCCAGCAGCCCCGGACTAGCGGGCCCCCAGGAAGATACGCAGTATTTT.

The rearrangement joins TRBV9 to TRBJ2-2; D gene ambiguous. Trimming removed 0 bases at V and 7 bases at J, with 7 bases between. The CDR3 totals 13 residues. The germline V gene has CDR1 SGDLS and CDR2 YYNGEE. The CDR3 loop is CASSVASLGELFF. CDR3 DNA sequence: TGTGCCAGCAGCGTAGCAAGTCTCGGGGAGCTGTTTTTT.

Ten or more counts support this clonotype. The gene calls are TRBV28 and TRBJ2-7; D is unresolved. Looked up from germline, CDR1 is MDHEN and CDR2 is SYDVKM. The V gene lost 2 bases and the J gene lost 2 bases, with 10 bases spanning the gap. The CDR3 totals 14 residues. The CDR3 loop reads CASSLRQGPYEQYF. CDR3 in DNA: TGTGCCAGCAGTTTAAGGCAAGGGCCCTACGAGCAGTACTTC.

In its sample, this clonotype was seen a few times. This sequence joins TRBV15 and TRBJ2-7, with 9 bases matching TRBD2. The CDR3 has 14 residues. V lost 1 base to trimming and J lost 2 bases; unmatched junction nucleotides: 0. Germline assignment: CDR1 LNHNV and CDR2 YYDKDF (reference sequence). DNA of the CDR3: TGTGCCACCAGCAGAGTAGCGGGAGCCTACGAGCAGTACTTC. It is translated as CATSRVAGAYEQYF.

A few counts support this clonotype. The chain links TRBV20-1 to TRBJ2-5, with 9 bases aligning to TRBD2. J lost 4 bases, V lost 4 bases, and 7 bases had no gene match. The CDR3 is 14 residues long. Germline V gene data show CDR1 as DFQATT and CDR2 as SNEGSKA (reference sequence). CDR3 residues: CSAMWREGPETQYF. Written as DNA, the CDR3 is TGCAGTGCTATGTGGCGGGAGGGCCCAGAGACCCAGTACTTC.

This clonotype has at least ten counts. The CDR3 spells CASGLGTGNTIYF. The CDR3 DNA reads as TGTGCTAGTGGCCTAGGTACTGGAAACACCATATATTTT. The chain joins TRBV12-5 to TRBJ1-3; D call uncertain. The V end was cut by 6 bases, the J end by 2 bases, with 8 bases between. The CDR3 totals 13 residues. CDR1 and CDR2 from the germline V gene are LGHNT and FRNRAP.

In this sample, this clonotype turned up a few times. The genes are TRBV10-3 and TRBJ1-2, with 7 bases aligning to TRBD1. The trim removed 4 bases at V and 4 bases at J, leaving 3 bases unmatched. The germline gives CDR1 ENHRY, CDR2 SYGVKD. The CDR3 has 13 amino acids. The CDR3 nucleotides read TGTGCCATCAGTGTTGGACAGGCCTATGGCTACACCTTC. The encoded protein is CAISVGQAYGYTF.